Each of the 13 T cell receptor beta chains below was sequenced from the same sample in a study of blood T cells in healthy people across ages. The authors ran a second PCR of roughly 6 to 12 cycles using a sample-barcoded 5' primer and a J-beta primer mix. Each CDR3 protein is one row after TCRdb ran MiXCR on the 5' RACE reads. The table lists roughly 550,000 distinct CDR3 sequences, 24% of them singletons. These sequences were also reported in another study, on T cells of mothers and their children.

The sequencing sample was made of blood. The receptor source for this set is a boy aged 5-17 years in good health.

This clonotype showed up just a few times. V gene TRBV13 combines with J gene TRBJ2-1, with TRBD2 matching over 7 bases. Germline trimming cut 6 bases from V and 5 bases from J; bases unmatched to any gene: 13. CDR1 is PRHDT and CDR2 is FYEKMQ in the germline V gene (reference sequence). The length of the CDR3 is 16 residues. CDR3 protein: CASRPRWEGSDNEQFF. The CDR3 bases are TGTGCCAGCAGACCCCGGTGGGAGGGCAGTGACAATGAGCAGTTCTTC.

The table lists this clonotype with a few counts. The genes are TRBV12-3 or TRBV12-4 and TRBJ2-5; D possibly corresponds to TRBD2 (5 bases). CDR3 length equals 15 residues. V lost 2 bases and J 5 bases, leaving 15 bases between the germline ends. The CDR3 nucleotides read TGTGCCAGCAGTTTAAGCGGAACCGGCGGGGAGACCCAGTACTTC. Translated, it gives CASSLSGTGGETQYF.

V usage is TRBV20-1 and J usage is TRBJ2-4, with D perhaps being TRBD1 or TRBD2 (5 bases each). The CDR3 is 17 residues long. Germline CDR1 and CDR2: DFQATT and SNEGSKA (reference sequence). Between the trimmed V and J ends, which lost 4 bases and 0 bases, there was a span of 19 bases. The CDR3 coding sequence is TGCAGTGCTATTCGCTGGGGGACCCCTTTAGCCAAAAACATTCAGTACTTC. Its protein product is CSAIRWGTPLAKNIQYF.

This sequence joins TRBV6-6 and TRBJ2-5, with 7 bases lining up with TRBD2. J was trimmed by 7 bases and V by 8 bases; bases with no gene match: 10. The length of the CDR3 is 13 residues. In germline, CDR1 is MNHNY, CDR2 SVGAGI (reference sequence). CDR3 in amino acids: CASLGAGVGTQYF. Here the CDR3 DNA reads TGTGCCAGCCTGGGTGCGGGAGTTGGGACCCAGTACTTC.

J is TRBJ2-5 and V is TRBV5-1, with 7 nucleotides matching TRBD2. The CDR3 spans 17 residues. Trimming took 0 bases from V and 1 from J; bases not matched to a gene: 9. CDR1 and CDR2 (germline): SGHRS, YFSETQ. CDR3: CASSLGRSSGAQETQYF. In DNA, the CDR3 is TGCGCCAGCAGCTTGGGACGATCTAGCGGAGCCCAAGAGACCCAGTACTTC.

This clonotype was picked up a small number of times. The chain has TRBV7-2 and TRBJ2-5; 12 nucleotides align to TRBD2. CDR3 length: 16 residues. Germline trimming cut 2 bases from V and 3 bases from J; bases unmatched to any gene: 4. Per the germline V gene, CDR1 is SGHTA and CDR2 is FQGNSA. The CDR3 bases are TGTGCCAGCAGCTTAAGGCTAGCGGGGGGGGAAGAGACCCAGTACTTC. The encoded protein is CASSLRLAGGEETQYF. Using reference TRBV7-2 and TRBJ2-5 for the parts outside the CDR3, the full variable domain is GAGVSQSPSNKVTEKGKDVELRCDPISGHTALYWYRQSLGQGLEFLIYFQGNSAPDKSGLPSDRFSAERTGGSVSTLTIQRTQQEDSAVYLCASSLRLAGGEETQYFGPGTRLLVL.

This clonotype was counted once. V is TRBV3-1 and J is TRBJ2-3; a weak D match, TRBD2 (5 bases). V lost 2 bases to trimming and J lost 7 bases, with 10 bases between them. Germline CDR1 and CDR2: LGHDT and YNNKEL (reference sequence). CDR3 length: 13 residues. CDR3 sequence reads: CASSQSLAYTQYF. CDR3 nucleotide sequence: TGTGCCAGCAGCCAATCCCTAGCATATACGCAGTATTTT.

CDR3 DNA: TGCGCCAGCAGCCAACCCCACAGGGAAAGGGGAAGTCGGGAAAAACTGTTTTTT. It translates to CASSQPHRERGSREKLFF. This sequence joins TRBV4-1 and TRBJ1-4, with D possibly TRBD1 on 6 matching bases. The CDR3 sequence is 18 residues long. Trimming cost V 2 bases and J 8 bases, with 24 bases left between them. From germline, CDR1 is MGHRA and CDR2 YSYEKL.

CDR3 sequence: CASRQPQNRADTQYF. As DNA, the CDR3 is TGTGCCAGCAGACAACCCCAAAACAGGGCGGATACGCAGTATTTT. The J gene is TRBJ2-3, the V gene TRBV7-2, with D maybe TRBD1 (6 bases). Trimming removed 6 bases from V and 6 bases from J, with 19 bases in between. Germline V CDR1 and CDR2: SGHTA, FQGNSA. The CDR3 has 15 amino acids.

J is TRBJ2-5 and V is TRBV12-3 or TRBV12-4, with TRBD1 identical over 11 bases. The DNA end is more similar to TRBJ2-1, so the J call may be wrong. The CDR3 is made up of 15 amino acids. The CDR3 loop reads CASRPDRGRYKEQFF. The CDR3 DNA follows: TGTGCCAGCAGGCCGGACAGGGGGCGGTATAAAGAGCAGTTCTTC.

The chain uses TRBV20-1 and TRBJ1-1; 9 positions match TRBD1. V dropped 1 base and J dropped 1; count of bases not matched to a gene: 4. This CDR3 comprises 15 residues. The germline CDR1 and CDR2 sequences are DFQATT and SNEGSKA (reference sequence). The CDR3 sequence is CSARALQGANTEAFF. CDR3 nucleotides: TGCAGTGCTAGAGCTTTACAGGGGGCGAACACTGAAGCTTTCTTT.

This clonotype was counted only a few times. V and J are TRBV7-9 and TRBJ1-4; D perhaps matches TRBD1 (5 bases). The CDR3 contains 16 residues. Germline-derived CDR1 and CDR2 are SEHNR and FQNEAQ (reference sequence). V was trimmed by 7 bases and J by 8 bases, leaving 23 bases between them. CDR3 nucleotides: TGTGCCAGCACCGACCCGCTTCTCCCCGGGGACGAAAAACTGTTTTTT. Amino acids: CASTDPLLPGDEKLFF.

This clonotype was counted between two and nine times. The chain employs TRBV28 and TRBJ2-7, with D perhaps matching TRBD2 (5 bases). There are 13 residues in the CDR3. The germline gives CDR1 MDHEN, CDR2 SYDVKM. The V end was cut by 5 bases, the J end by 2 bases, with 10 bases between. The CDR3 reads CASSDLAPYEQYF. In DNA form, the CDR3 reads TGTGCCAGCAGTGATCTAGCTCCCTACGAGCAGTACTTC. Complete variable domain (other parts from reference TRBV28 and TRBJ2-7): DVKVTQSSRYLVKRTGEKVFLECVQDMDHENMFWYRQDPGLGLRLIYFSYDVKMKEKGDIPEGYSVSREKKERFSLILESASTNQTSMYLCASSDLAPYEQYFGPGTRLTVT.